This TCR beta chain originates from a study of metastatic and nonmetastatic thyroid tumors. TCRdb re-called clones via MiXCR from the PCR reads. The table lists approximately 20,000 clones, 15% to 19% of them singletons. This CDR3 spans 16 amino acids. The V and J ends lost 2 bases and 7 bases respectively, with 19 bases between them. Germline CDR1 is SGHRS and CDR2 is YFSETQ. Among the patients, none had received any treatment before thyroid surgery. This clone has a handful of counts. Source material: blood. This chain links TRBV5-1 with TRBJ2-1; weak D call: TRBD1 (5 bases). The sequence was collected from a female donor with papillary thyroid cancer or a benign thyroid nodule (not recorded which). Some clones in this sample may be carry-over from other donors' samples. The CDR3 bases are TGCGCCAGCAGCTTCCGACTGGGGCCAGGGTGGAATGAGCAGTTCTTC. It translates to CASSFRLGPGWNEQFF.